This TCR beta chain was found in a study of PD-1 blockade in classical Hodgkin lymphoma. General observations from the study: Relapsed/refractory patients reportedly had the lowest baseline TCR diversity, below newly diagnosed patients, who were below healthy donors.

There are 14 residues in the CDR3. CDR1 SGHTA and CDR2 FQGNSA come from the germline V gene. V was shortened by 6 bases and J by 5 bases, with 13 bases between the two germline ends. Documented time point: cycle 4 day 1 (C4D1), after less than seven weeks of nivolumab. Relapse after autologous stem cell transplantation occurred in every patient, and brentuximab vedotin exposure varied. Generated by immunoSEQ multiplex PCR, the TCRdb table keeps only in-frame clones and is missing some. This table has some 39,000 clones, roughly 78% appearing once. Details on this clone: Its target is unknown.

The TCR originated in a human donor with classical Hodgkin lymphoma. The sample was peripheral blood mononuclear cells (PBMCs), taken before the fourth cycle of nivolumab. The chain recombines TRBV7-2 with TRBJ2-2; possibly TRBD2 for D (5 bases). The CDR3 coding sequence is TGTGCCAGCAGGGTGTCTAGGAGGACCGGGGAGCTGTTTTTT. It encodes CASRVSRRTGELFF.